The source of this TCR beta chain is a study of shared clonotypes between healthy human individuals. Study information: CD4 naive and memory got three plates each, CD8 naive two, CD8 memory one. Overall study results and limits: With few donors, the genetic and exposure-history diversity represented was limited.

The CDR3 covers 14 residues. V shed 4 bases and J shed 2 bases, with 13 bases lying between them. Germline-derived CDR1 and CDR2 are SGHRS and YFSETQ. Note on this clone: Its antigen is unknown.

Authors' methods: Junction-only immunoSEQ sequences carried no quality scores, so filtering differed. Assay used: immunoSEQ multiplex PCR; TCRdb lists only in-frame clones, some missing. That table gives V, J and clone size, and the DNA gave D and trimming. Among approximately 2.3 million clones listed, more than 85% were seen once. Sequenced material: naive CD4+ T cells from PBMCs. The subset here: CD45RA+ positively selected. V is TRBV5-1 and J is TRBJ2-7; D may be TRBD2 (6 bases). The TCR originated in a man aged 18 to 35 in good health. Some clones in this sample may be carry-over from other donors' samples. The CDR3 spells CASSPAEGTYEQYF. DNA of the CDR3: TGCGCCAGCAGCCCCGCGGAGGGGACCTACGAGCAGTACTTC. Full variable domain (outside the CDR3, taken from reference TRBV5-1 and TRBJ2-7): KAGVTQTPRYLIKTRGQQVTLSCSPISGHRSVSWYQQTPGQGLQFLFEYFSETQRNKGNFPGRFSGRQFSNSRSEMNVSTLELGDSALYLCASSPAEGTYEQYFGPGTRLTVT.